Detailed here is one T cell receptor beta chain. These data originate in a study of shared clonotypes between healthy human individuals. Trimming removed 7 bases at V and 1 base at J, with 10 bases between. The germline V gene encodes CDR1 SQVTM and CDR2 ANQGSEA. The CDR3 is 12 residues long. Clones were sequenced by immunoSEQ multiplex PCR, and TCRdb holds only the in-frame ones, with some missing. The data show about 680,000 clones, more than 70% seen once. The chain joins TRBV29-1 to TRBJ1-1; D gene unclear. The receptor was isolated from a woman in her 30s in good health. The sequenced sample was memory CD4+ T cells sorted from blood. Noted subset: CD45RA-negative fraction. The CDR3 reads CSGEKGNTEAFF. The CDR3 DNA reads TGCAGCGGGGAAAAGGGGAACACTGAAGCTTTCTTT.